The TCR beta chain described here comes from a study of coeliac disease. Clones were sequenced by immunoSEQ multiplex PCR, and TCRdb holds only the in-frame ones, with some missing. The sample lists 4,000 to 5,500 clones, roughly 72% occurring once. In this sample, this clone turned up a few times. Its antigen is not known. The CDR3 spans 15 residues. Looked up from germline, CDR1 is SGHRS and CDR2 is YFSETQ. V lost 0 bases and J lost 1, with 10 bases in between. Each fraction contributed one roughly 500,000-cell aliquot for sequencing. Study conclusions and caveats: TRB repertoires were largely private, with most amino acid sequences found in only one sample. Published gliadin-specific TRB sequences appeared in about 55% of the 18 coeliac samples, 1 of 6 controls. Intraepithelial and lamina propria fractions were not highly pure.

Input material: lymphocytes from the gut lamina propria. The source is a man aged 18 to 29 with celiac disease on a gluten-free diet. The chain is built from TRBV5-1 and TRBJ1-1; D uncertain. This chain's CDR3 is CASSLVRGANTEAFF. Written as DNA, the CDR3 is TGCGCCAGCAGCTTGGTACGTGGAGCGAACACTGAAGCTTTCTTT.